Sequencing of this TCR beta chain was carried out in a study of blood T cell repertoires in COVID-19. At the level of the study: PBMCs, B-cell-depleted T cells, or T cells were the source of the cDNA or gDNA that made up the material.

With V trimmed by 1 base and J by 5 bases, 8 bases remained unmatched. The CDR3 runs 15 residues. Germline V lookup: CDR1 SEHNR, CDR2 FQNEAQ (reference sequence). Participants came from roughly 25 US areas, aged roughly 18 to 89 years. In the source study's methods: Quantification of nucleated cells was approximated via reference gene primer amplification. Clones were read by immunoSEQ multiplex PCR, and TCRdb kept only the in-frame ones, dropping some. Clonal size and the V and J genes are those of that table, whereas D and trimming came from the DNA. The sample consists of over 200,000 clones, 80% to 85% of them appearing once.

Source material: PBMCs or T cells enriched from blood (not recorded which). The chain employs TRBV7-9 and TRBJ2-7; TRBD2 aligns across 7 bases. This clonotype was sampled from a woman aged 45-60 years with acute COVID-19. The CDR3 nucleotides read TGTGCCAGCAGCTTAGTCAGATCCGCGGGAGACGAGCAGTACTTC. Its translation is CASSLVRSAGDEQYF.